One sample yielded the 10 T cell receptor beta chains listed below, sequenced in a study of blood T cells in healthy people across ages. Alongside a J-beta primer mix, a sample-barcoded 5' primer served in a second PCR lasting about 7 to 12 cycles. TCRdb recomputed calls from the 5' RACE reads with MiXCR, one row per CDR3 protein. Among 1.5 million to 2 million distinct CDR3 sequences listed, 28% were seen once. The sequenced sample consisted of blood. These receptor sequences come from a woman between 25 and 40 years old in good health.

This chain uses TRBV29-1 with TRBJ1-1; 8 positions match TRBD1. Germline CDR1 is SQVTM and CDR2 is ANQGSEA. The CDR3 runs to 13 residues. V dropped 6 bases and J dropped 5; count of bases not matched to a gene: 8. The CDR3 loop is CSVLQGDYTEAFF. CDR3 DNA sequence: TGCAGCGTCCTACAGGGGGACTATACTGAAGCTTTCTTT.

The chain joins TRBV5-1 to TRBJ2-2; possible D gene TRBD1, 6 bases. V was shortened by 4 bases and J by 1 base, with 17 bases between the two germline ends. There are 17 residues in the CDR3. From germline, CDR1 is SGHRS and CDR2 YFSETQ. The CDR3, as DNA: TGCGCCAGCAGCCTCAGGACTCAGGGGCGGAACACCGGGGAGCTGTTTTTT. It codes for CASSLRTQGRNTGELFF.

This clonotype was counted many times. The rearrangement joins TRBV3-1 to TRBJ2-5; D might be TRBD2 (5 bases). CDR3 length: 15 amino acids. The V gene lost 4 bases and the J gene lost 2 bases, with 14 bases spanning the gap. CDR1 LGHDT and CDR2 YNNKEL come from the germline V gene (reference sequence). The CDR3 sequence is CASSPYSGGQETQYF. CDR3 DNA: TGTGCCAGCAGCCCCTACTCCGGAGGTCAAGAGACCCAGTACTTC.

This clonotype was recorded many times. The chain employs TRBV5-1 and TRBJ2-5; 7 positions match TRBD1. Germline CDR1 and CDR2: SGHRS and YFSETQ. The J segment lost 3 bases and the V segment lost 4 bases, leaving 3 bases of the junction unmatched. This CDR3 spans 13 amino acids. The CDR3 sequence is CASSGDREETQYF. In nucleotides, the CDR3 is TGCGCCAGCAGCGGGGACAGAGAAGAGACCCAGTACTTC. Full variable domain (missing parts from reference TRBV5-1 and TRBJ2-5): KAGVTQTPRYLIKTRGQQVTLSCSPISGHRSVSWYQQTPGQGLQFLFEYFSETQRNKGNFPGRFSGRQFSNSRSEMNVSTLELGDSALYLCASSGDREETQYFGPGTRLLVL.

This clonotype turned up a few times. The rearrangement links TRBV7-9 to TRBJ2-7; 14 bases are shared with TRBD2. Trimming cost V 6 bases and J 6 bases; bases outside gene matches: 7. Germline loops: CDR1 SEHNR, CDR2 FQNEAQ (reference sequence). This CDR3 is 15 amino acids long. The CDR3 region is CASRPGTSGSPEQYF. For the CDR3, the DNA is TGTGCCAGCAGGCCGGGGACTAGCGGGAGCCCCGAGCAGTACTTC.

This clonotype was counted between two and nine times. The rearrangement uses TRBV3-1 and TRBJ2-5; tentative D call: TRBD1 (6 bases). Germline V gene lookup returns CDR1 LGHDT and CDR2 YNNKEL (reference sequence). Trimming stripped 10 bases from V and 5 bases from J, with 17 bases between. The CDR3 spans 13 residues. The CDR3 loop is CATDSGDEETQYF. In nucleotides, the CDR3 is TGTGCCACCGACTCAGGGGATGAGGAGACCCAGTACTTC.

This clonotype was recorded a few times. The chain has TRBV5-1 and TRBJ2-7; no clear D. CDR3 length: 14 residues. The germline V gene encodes CDR1 SGHRS and CDR2 YFSETQ. Trimming removed 4 bases from V and 4 bases from J, with 15 bases in between. CDR3 sequence reads: CASSVSGFLYEQYF. The CDR3 region has the DNA TGCGCCAGCAGCGTATCAGGTTTCCTTTACGAGCAGTACTTC.

This clonotype was counted at least ten times. The rearrangement joins TRBV12-3 or TRBV12-4 to TRBJ1-2; 8 positions match TRBD1. The CDR3 loop spans 13 amino acids. The trim removed 6 bases at V and 5 bases at J, leaving 5 bases unmatched. CDR3 nucleotide sequence: TGTGCCAGCAGCCGACAGGGGACATATGGCTACACCTTC. Encoded protein: CASSRQGTYGYTF.

This clonotype was found a few times. V and J are TRBV5-1 and TRBJ2-3; no clear D gene. The CDR3 is 14 amino acids. The germline gives CDR1 SGHRS, CDR2 YFSETQ. With 0 bases removed from V and 4 bases from J, the gap between germline ends came to 9 bases. In DNA form, the CDR3 reads TGCGCCAGCAGCTTGGAATGGGGTTCAGATACGCAGTATTTT. It specifies CASSLEWGSDTQYF.

This clonotype was seen a single time. V gene TRBV4-1 combines with J gene TRBJ1-4; D unclear. The CDR3 covers 15 residues. Deletions cut 4 bases from V and 8 bases from J, with 17 bases between. Per the germline V gene, CDR1 is MGHRA and CDR2 is YSYEKL. The CDR3 protein is CASSRIGALEEKLFF. In DNA, the CDR3 is TGCGCCAGCAGCCGCATAGGAGCTCTAGAAGAAAAACTGTTTTTT.